This T cell receptor (beta chain) comes out of a study of shared clonotypes between healthy human individuals. The genomic DNA of each subset was split evenly across several immunoSEQ plates. The table came from immunoSEQ multiplex PCR; TCRdb's copy has only in-frame clones and leaves some out. The sample holds about 2.1 million clones, 85% to 95% seen once. CD45RO-negative CD8 cells positively selected for CCR7 made up the naive population, which excluded terminally differentiated effector memory CD45RA+ cells. This CDR3 region has 15 residues. The V and J ends lost 5 bases and 0 bases respectively, with 11 bases between them. Per germline, CDR1 MDHEN and CDR2 SYDVKM.

The V and J genes are TRBV28 and TRBJ1-3; D is unclear. Sequencing used naive CD8+ T cells from PBMCs. The clonotype was recovered from a man between 18 and 35 years old in good health. Some clones in this sample may be carry-over from other donors' samples. The CDR3 DNA sequence: TGTGCCAGCAGTCCAAGACGGATCTCTGGAAACACCATATATTTT. It translates to CASSPRRISGNTIYF.